The 28 T cell receptor beta chains below come from one sample, sequenced in a study of blood T cell repertoires in COVID-19. Data came from immunoSEQ multiplex PCR; TCRdb stores just in-frame clones and leaves some out. This table has about 140,000 clones, roughly 88% appearing once. Sequencing input: peripheral blood. Receptor source: a woman between 55 and 75 years old with acute or convalescent COVID-19.

The V and J genes are TRBV5-5 and TRBJ2-5; D not certain. The CDR3 spans 15 residues. Germline V gene sequence: CDR1 SGHKS, CDR2 YYEKEE (reference sequence). V lost 2 bases, J lost 2 bases, and 13 bases lay in between. The CDR3 DNA reads TGTGCCAGCAGCTTCCAGGCCAACCTGCAAGAGACCCAGTACTTC. This codes for CASSFQANLQETQYF.

The chain recombines TRBV6-6 with TRBJ1-2; 10 bases map to TRBD1. The CDR3 covers 14 residues. Germline CDR1 MNHNY, CDR2 SVGAGI (reference sequence). V dropped 7 bases and J dropped 4; count of bases not matched to a gene: 6. CDR3 amino acids: CASTGTGDFYGYTF. The CDR3, as DNA: TGTGCCAGCACCGGGACAGGGGACTTCTATGGCTACACCTTC.

The chain combines TRBV6-5 with TRBJ1-4; D is ambiguous. Germline lookup yields CDR1 MNHEY and CDR2 SVGAGI. Trimming shortened V by 8 bases and J by 4 bases, and 8 bases separated the two germline ends. CDR3 size: 12 residues. CDR3 bases: TGTGCCAGCGGGAGATTTAATGAAAAACTGTTTTTT. As protein: CASGRFNEKLFF.

The chain combines TRBV6-6 with TRBJ2-1; 9 nucleotides align to TRBD2. Germline values: CDR1 MNHNY, CDR2 SVGAGI (reference sequence). The CDR3 runs to 15 residues. V lost 2 bases, J lost 9 bases, and 8 bases stayed unmatched. The CDR3 protein is CASSYASLAGSEQFF. DNA of the CDR3: TGTGCCAGCAGTTACGCTTCCCTAGCGGGGAGTGAGCAGTTCTTC.

V usage is TRBV4-2 and J usage is TRBJ2-2; D might be TRBD2 (6 bases). Germline V gene lookup returns CDR1 LGHNA and CDR2 YNFKEQ. The germline V and J ends were trimmed by 0 bases and 8 bases, with 10 bases remaining between them. CDR3 length: 14 residues. CDR3 sequence (DNA): TGTGCCAGCAGCCAAGACGGGGGATCGGGGGAGCTGTTTTTT. Translation gives CASSQDGGSGELFF.

This clone was detected once. The chain carries TRBV9 and TRBJ2-5; TRBD2 might be the D (5 bases). V was trimmed by 0 bases and J by 0 bases, leaving 12 bases between them. Per the germline V gene, CDR1 is SGDLS and CDR2 is YYNGEE. This CDR3 is 16 amino acids long. This chain's CDR3 is CASSVGRLPYQETQYF. The CDR3 DNA follows: TGTGCCAGCAGCGTAGGGAGACTACCGTACCAAGAGACCCAGTACTTC.

The rearrangement links TRBV5-6 to TRBJ2-3; 7 nucleotides match TRBD1. The CDR3 is made up of 15 amino acids. CDR1 is SGHDT and CDR2 is YYEEEE in the germline V gene. V shed 4 bases and J 2 bases; nucleotides not matched to a gene: 7. CDR3: CASSPQGLNTDTQYF. For the CDR3, the DNA is TGTGCCAGCAGCCCACAGGGGTTAAACACAGATACGCAGTATTTT.

The rearrangement links TRBV14 to TRBJ2-1, with D possibly TRBD1 on 5 matching bases. The CDR3 covers 13 residues. Trimming stripped 5 bases from V and 3 bases from J, with 8 bases between. CDR1 is SGHDN, CDR2 FVKESK, per germline. The CDR3 DNA reads as TGTGCCAGCAGCTCAGGGATCTACAATGAGCAGTTCTTC. Translating gives CASSSGIYNEQFF.

V is TRBV7-9 and J is TRBJ2-2, with D tentatively TRBD2 (6 bases). Trimming took off 2 bases at V and 7 bases at J, with 11 bases between the two ends. The CDR3 has 14 amino acids. Germline CDR1 is SEHNR and CDR2 is FQNEAQ (reference sequence). The CDR3: CASSLLGEVGELFF. DNA of the CDR3: TGTGCCAGCAGCTTACTGGGGGAGGTCGGGGAGCTGTTTTTT.

This clone was detected only once. The chain carries TRBV5-1 and TRBJ2-1; D is perhaps TRBD1 (5 bases). The length of the CDR3 is 12 residues. From germline, CDR1 is SGHRS and CDR2 YFSETQ. V was pared by 4 bases and J by 8 bases, with 10 bases between. The CDR3 region has the DNA TGCGCCAGCAGCCGTCAGGGATATGAGCAGTTCTTC. Translated, it gives CASSRQGYEQFF.

The chain uses TRBV7-9 and TRBJ1-2; D ambiguous. The CDR3 loop spans 14 amino acids. The germline V gene has CDR1 SEHNR and CDR2 FQNEAQ (reference sequence). Trimming took off 4 bases at V and 0 bases at J, with 9 bases between the two ends. The CDR3 DNA follows: TGTGCCAGCAGCTCCACGGGTACTAACTATGGCTACACCTTC. This gives the protein CASSSTGTNYGYTF. The whole variable domain, remainder taken from reference TRBV7-9 and TRBJ1-2, is DTGVSQNPRHKITKRGQNVTFRCDPISEHNRLYWYRQTLGQGPEFLTYFQNEAQLEKSRLLSDRFSAERPKGSFSTLEIQRTEQGDSAMYLCASSSTGTNYGYTFGSGTRLTVV.

This chain links TRBV10-3 with TRBJ2-3, with D unresolved. CDR1 and CDR2 (germline): ENHRY, SYGVKD. The CDR3 covers 14 residues. Trimming cost V 6 bases and J 2 bases, with 12 bases left between them. CDR3 sequence (DNA): TGTGCCATCAGGACGGAGACCTCCACAGATACGCAGTATTTT. Encoded protein: CAIRTETSTDTQYF.

The rearrangement joins TRBV7-9 to TRBJ2-1; 7 nucleotides line up with TRBD1. CDR3 length: 14 amino acids. Germline V lookup: CDR1 SEHNR, CDR2 FQNEAQ (reference sequence). J lost 3 bases, V lost 8 bases, and 7 bases had no gene match. CDR3 protein: CASGRGTDYNEQFF. The CDR3 DNA is TGTGCCAGCGGAAGGGGGACAGACTACAATGAGCAGTTCTTC. Looking up the rest from reference TRBV7-9 and TRBJ2-1 gives the full variable domain: DTGVSQNPRHKITKRGQNVTFRCDPISEHNRLYWYRQTLGQGPEFLTYFQNEAQLEKSRLLSDRFSAERPKGSFSTLEIQRTEQGDSAMYLCASGRGTDYNEQFFGPGTRLTVL.

The chain has TRBV19 and TRBJ1-2; D is undetermined. Germline V lookup: CDR1 LNHDA, CDR2 SQIVND (reference sequence). V was trimmed by 7 bases and J by 4 bases, leaving 19 bases between them. The CDR3 consists of 15 residues. The CDR3 nucleotides are TGTGCCAGTATGAGGGTGGGCCGAGATGTCTATGGCTACACCTTC. The encoded protein is CASMRVGRDVYGYTF.

This sequence joins TRBV19 and TRBJ1-1; 9 bases match TRBD1. Germline V gene data show CDR1 as LNHDA and CDR2 as SQIVND (reference sequence). The CDR3 is 15 residues long. J lost 1 base, V lost 8 bases, and 8 bases had no gene match. The CDR3 nucleotides read TGTGCCAGTCGTGACACGGGACAGGGGAACACTGAAGCTTTCTTT. It yields the protein CASRDTGQGNTEAFF.

The chain carries TRBV6-5 and TRBJ2-2; 12 bases agree with TRBD2. There are 16 residues in the CDR3. The V segment lost 2 bases and the J segment 7 bases; nucleotides outside the gene matches: 5. CDR1 and CDR2 (germline): MNHEY, SVGAGI. CDR3 protein: CASSYPSGGAVGELFF. Written as DNA, the CDR3 is TGTGCCAGCAGTTACCCTAGCGGGGGGGCCGTCGGGGAGCTGTTTTTT.

The chain uses TRBV2 and TRBJ2-2; maybe TRBD2 (6 bases). The V gene lost 9 bases and the J gene lost 6 bases, with 17 bases spanning the gap. Per the germline V gene, CDR1 is SNHLY and CDR2 is FYNNEI. The CDR3 runs 14 residues. In DNA, the CDR3 is TGTGCCAGTCGGACGGACGGGGGTGCCGGGGAGCTGTTTTTT. Translating it yields CASRTDGGAGELFF.

This clone showed up just a few times. This chain connects TRBV7-9 to TRBJ2-6, with 10 bases matching TRBD1. Germline CDR1 SEHNR, CDR2 FQNEAQ (reference sequence). The V gene end was trimmed by 5 bases and the J gene end by 1 base; junction bases not matched to a gene: 5. The CDR3 runs to 17 residues. CDR3 sequence: CASSPTGGASGANVLTF. DNA of the CDR3: TGTGCCAGCAGCCCGACAGGGGGCGCTTCTGGGGCCAACGTCCTGACTTTC.

This clone was seen a few times. V usage is TRBV7-2 and J usage is TRBJ2-7, with 8 bases matching TRBD2. The CDR3 covers 14 residues. Unmatched junction bases numbered 3, after V lost 2 bases and J lost 3 bases. Germline CDR1 and CDR2: SGHTA and FQGNSA. The CDR3 protein is CASSLLRGVYEQYF. The CDR3 DNA reads TGTGCCAGCAGCTTATTGCGGGGGGTCTACGAGCAGTACTTC.

Only one count was recorded for this clone. The V call is TRBV2, the J call TRBJ2-3, with D uncertain. V gave up 4 bases and J gave up 1 base, with 6 bases separating them. The CDR3 covers 13 residues. Per germline, CDR1 SNHLY and CDR2 FYNNEI. The CDR3 sequence: CASSVQGTDTQYF. The CDR3 DNA reads as TGTGCCAGCAGTGTGCAGGGCACAGATACGCAGTATTTT.

The V and J genes are TRBV28 and TRBJ2-5; D not certain. The CDR3 sequence is 15 residues long. V lost 3 bases and J lost 5, with 16 bases in between. From germline, CDR1 is MDHEN and CDR2 SYDVKM. The CDR3 is CASSFGRPARETQYF. The CDR3 DNA is TGTGCCAGCAGTTTTGGGCGCCCGGCAAGGGAGACCCAGTACTTC.

V usage is TRBV9 and J usage is TRBJ2-5, with TRBD1 matching over 8 bases. CDR3 size: 16 residues. V dropped 4 bases and J dropped 3; count of bases not matched to a gene: 11. Looked up from germline, CDR1 is SGDLS and CDR2 is YYNGEE. CDR3 loop: CASSPRTGLREETQYF. The DNA of the CDR3 is TGTGCCAGCAGCCCCCGGACAGGGCTCAGGGAAGAGACCCAGTACTTC.

This rearrangement joins TRBV12-3 or TRBV12-4 to TRBJ1-4; TRBD1 matches at 8 bases. This CDR3 is 13 amino acids long. With V trimmed by 3 bases and J by 10 bases, 4 bases remained unmatched. The chain's CDR3 is CASSFGQGGKLFF. The CDR3 nucleotides read TGTGCCAGCAGTTTTGGACAGGGAGGAAAACTGTTTTTT.

V gene TRBV7-3 combines with J gene TRBJ2-3; D might be TRBD1 (6 bases). The length of the CDR3 is 13 residues. From germline, CDR1 is SGHTA and CDR2 FQGTGA. With 8 bases removed from V and 4 bases from J, the gap between germline ends came to 13 bases. The CDR3 loop reads CASARGSADTQYF. Written as DNA, the CDR3 is TGTGCCAGCGCCAGGGGTAGCGCAGATACGCAGTATTTT.

Only one count was recorded for this clone. One end of the junction fails to match germline, which may point to a read error. The V and J genes are TRBV7-7 and TRBJ2-1; 7 bases are a match to TRBD1. This CDR3 spans 13 amino acids. Germline V CDR1 and CDR2: SSHAT, FNYEAQ (reference sequence). CDR3 DNA sequence: TGTGCTAGCAGCCCCCGACAGGGCGGCGAGCAGTTCTTC. Amino acid sequence: CASSPRQGGEQFF.

The rearrangement links TRBV6-5 to TRBJ1-4; maybe TRBD1 (6 bases). CDR1 MNHEY and CDR2 SVGAGI come from the germline V gene. V lost 2 bases, J lost 3 bases, and 10 bases lay in between. The CDR3 extends over 15 amino acids. The CDR3 loop is CASSYNRVANEKLFF. CDR3 nucleotides: TGTGCCAGCAGTTACAACAGGGTTGCTAATGAAAAACTGTTTTTT.

Details on this clone: The junction shows a germline mismatch at one end, possibly a read error. This sequence joins TRBV12-3 or TRBV12-4 and TRBJ1-6, with D hard to call. This CDR3 region has 12 residues. The CDR3 spells CASSSFNSPLHF. The CDR3 bases are TGTGCCAGCAGTTCCTTTAATTCACCCCTCCACTTT.

The rearrangement joins TRBV2 to TRBJ1-1; no firm D call. The germline V gene encodes CDR1 SNHLY and CDR2 FYNNEI. This CDR3 has 14 amino acids. Trimming stripped 8 bases from V and 2 bases from J, with 15 bases between. Here the CDR3 DNA reads TGTGCCAGCCCACGGTCCGCCGGTAACACTGAAGCTTTCTTT. This translates into CASPRSAGNTEAFF.